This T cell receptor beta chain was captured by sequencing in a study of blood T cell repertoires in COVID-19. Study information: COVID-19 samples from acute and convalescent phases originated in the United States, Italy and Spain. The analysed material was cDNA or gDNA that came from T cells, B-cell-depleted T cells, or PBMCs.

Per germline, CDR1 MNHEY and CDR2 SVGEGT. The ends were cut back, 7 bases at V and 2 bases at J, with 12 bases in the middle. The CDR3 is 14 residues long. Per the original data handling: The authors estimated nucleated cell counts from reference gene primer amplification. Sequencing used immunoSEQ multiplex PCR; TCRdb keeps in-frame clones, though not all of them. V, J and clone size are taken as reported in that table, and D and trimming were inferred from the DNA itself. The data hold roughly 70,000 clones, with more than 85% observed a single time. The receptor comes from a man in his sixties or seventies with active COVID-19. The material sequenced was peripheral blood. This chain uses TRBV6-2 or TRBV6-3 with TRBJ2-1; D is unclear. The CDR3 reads CASNPRAPYNEQFF. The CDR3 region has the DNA TGTGCCAGCAACCCCCGCGCCCCCTACAATGAGCAGTTCTTC.